This TCR beta chain was profiled in a study of long-term antiretroviral therapy in people with HIV. The junction had 5 bases not matched to a gene; V was cut back by 0 bases and J by 3 bases. Per germline, CDR1 LGHNA and CDR2 YSLEER. The CDR3 covers 16 residues. Survey-level resolution applied to immunoSEQ assay v3.0. Libraries were prepared by immunoSEQ multiplex PCR; TCRdb keeps only in-frame clonotypes and omits some of them. Altogether 10,000 to 15,000 clones are present, around 77% being singletons, with the ten largest covering over 11%. This specimen was unsorted PBMCs, taken 1.3 years after starting antiretroviral therapy. The source is a young woman with HIV. This rearrangement joins TRBV4-3 to TRBJ2-7; TRBD2 aligns across 10 bases. The CDR3 protein is CASSQDASGGGYEQYF. The DNA of the CDR3 is TGCGCCAGCAGCCAAGACGCTAGCGGGGGAGGCTACGAGCAGTACTTC.